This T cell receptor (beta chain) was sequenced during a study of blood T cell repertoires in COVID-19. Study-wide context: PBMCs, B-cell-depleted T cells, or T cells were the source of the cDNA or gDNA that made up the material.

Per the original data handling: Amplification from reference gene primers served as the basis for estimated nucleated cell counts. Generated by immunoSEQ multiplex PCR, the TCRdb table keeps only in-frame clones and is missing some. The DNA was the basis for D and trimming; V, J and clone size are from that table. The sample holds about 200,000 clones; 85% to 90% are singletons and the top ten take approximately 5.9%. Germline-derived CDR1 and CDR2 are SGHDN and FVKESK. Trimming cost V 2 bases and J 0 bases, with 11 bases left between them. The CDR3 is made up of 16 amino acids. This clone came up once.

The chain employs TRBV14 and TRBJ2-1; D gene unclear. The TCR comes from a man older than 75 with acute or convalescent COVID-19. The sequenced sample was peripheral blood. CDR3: CASSQYPGTSYNEQFF. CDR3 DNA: TGTGCCAGCAGCCAATATCCAGGAACCTCCTACAATGAGCAGTTCTTC.